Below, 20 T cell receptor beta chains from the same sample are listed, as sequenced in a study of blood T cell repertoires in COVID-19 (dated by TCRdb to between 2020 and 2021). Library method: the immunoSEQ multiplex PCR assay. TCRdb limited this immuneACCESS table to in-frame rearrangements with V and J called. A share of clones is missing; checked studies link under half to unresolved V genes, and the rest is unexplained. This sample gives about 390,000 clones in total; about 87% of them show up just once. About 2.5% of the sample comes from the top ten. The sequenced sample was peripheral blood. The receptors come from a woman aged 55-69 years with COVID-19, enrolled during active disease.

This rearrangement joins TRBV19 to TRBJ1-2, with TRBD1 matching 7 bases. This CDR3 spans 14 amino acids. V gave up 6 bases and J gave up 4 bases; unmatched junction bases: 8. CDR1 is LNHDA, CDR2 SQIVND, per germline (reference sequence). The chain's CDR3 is CASRVTGQIYGYTF. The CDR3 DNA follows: TGTGCCAGTAGGGTGACGGGACAGATCTATGGCTACACCTTC. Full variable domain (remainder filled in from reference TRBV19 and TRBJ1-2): DGGITQSPKYLFRKEGQNVTLSCEQNLNHDAMYWYRQDPGQGLRLIYYSQIVNDFQKGDIAEGYSVSREKKESFPLTVTSAQKNPTAFYLCASRVTGQIYGYTFGSGTRLTVV.

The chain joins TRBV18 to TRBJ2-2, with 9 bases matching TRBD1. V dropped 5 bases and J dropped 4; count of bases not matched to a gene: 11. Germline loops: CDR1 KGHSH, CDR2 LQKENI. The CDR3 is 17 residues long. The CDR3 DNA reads TGTGCCAGCTCAAGACAACCGGGACAGGGACCCACCGGGGAGCTGTTTTTT. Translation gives CASSRQPGQGPTGELFF.

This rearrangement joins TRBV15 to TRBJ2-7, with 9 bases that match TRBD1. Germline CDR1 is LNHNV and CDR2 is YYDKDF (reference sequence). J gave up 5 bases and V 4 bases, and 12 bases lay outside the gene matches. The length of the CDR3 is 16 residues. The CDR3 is CATSNEGRTGVNEQYF. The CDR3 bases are TGTGCCACCAGCAATGAGGGGCGGACAGGGGTTAACGAGCAGTACTTC.

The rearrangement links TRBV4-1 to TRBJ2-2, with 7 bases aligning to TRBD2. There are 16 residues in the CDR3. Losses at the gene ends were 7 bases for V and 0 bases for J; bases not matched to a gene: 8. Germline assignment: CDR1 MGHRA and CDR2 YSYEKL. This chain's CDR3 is CASKSSGVSNTGELFF. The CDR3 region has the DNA TGCGCCAGCAAATCCAGCGGGGTTTCGAACACCGGGGAGCTGTTTTTT.

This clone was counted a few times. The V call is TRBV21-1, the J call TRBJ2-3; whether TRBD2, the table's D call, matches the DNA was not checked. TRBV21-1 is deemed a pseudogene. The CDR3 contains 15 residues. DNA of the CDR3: TGTGCCAGCAGCATCCGGGGACTACGCACAGATACGCAGTATTTT. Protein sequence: CASSIRGLRTDTQYF.

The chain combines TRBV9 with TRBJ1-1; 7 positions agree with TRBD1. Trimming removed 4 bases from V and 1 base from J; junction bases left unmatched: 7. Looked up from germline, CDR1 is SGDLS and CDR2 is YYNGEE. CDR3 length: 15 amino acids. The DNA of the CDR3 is TGTGCCAGCAGCCCAACCGGGACAGAGAACACTGAAGCTTTCTTT. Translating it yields CASSPTGTENTEAFF.

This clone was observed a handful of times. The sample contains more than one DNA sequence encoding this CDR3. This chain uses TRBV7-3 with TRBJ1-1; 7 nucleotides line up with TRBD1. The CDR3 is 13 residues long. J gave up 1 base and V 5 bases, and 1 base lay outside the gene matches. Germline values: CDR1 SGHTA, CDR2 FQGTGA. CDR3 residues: CASSRQGNTEAFF. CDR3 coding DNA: TGTGCCAGCAGCCGACAGGGGAACACTGAAGCTTTCTTT.

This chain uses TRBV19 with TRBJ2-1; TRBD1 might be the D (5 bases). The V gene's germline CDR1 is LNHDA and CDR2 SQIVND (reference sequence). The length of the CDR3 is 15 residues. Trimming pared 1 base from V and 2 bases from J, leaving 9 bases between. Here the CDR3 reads CASSIAGHPYNEQFF. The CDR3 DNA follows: TGTGCCAGTAGTATAGCTGGACACCCCTACAATGAGCAGTTCTTC.

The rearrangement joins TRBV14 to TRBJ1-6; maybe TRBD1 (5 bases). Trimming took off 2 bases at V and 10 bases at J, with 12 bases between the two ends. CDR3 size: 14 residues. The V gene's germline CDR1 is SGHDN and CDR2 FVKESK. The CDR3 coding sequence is TGTGCCAGCAGCCAAACCTGGACAAACTCACCCCTCCACTTT. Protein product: CASSQTWTNSPLHF.

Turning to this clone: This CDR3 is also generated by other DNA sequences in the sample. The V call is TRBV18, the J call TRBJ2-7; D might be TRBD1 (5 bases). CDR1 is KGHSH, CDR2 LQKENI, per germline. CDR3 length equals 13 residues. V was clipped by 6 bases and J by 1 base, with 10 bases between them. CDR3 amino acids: CASSPGLSYEQYF. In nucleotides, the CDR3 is TGTGCCAGCTCTCCAGGGCTATCCTACGAGCAGTACTTC.

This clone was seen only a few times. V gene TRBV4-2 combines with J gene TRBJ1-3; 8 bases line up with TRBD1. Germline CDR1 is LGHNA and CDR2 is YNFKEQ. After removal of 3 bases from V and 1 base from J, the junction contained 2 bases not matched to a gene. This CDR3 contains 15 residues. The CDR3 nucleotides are TGTGCCAGCAGCCACAGGACAGGGTCTGGAAACACCATATATTTT. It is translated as CASSHRTGSGNTIYF.

This CDR3 is CASTGGAFGQETQYF. CDR3 coding DNA: TGTGCCAGCACCGGAGGGGCCTTTGGCCAAGAGACCCAGTACTTC. The V gene is TRBV27, the J gene TRBJ2-5, with a weak D call TRBD2 (6 bases). V lost 7 bases, J lost 1 base, and 16 bases lay in between. CDR1 and CDR2 (germline): MNHEY, SMNVEV (reference sequence). The CDR3 consists of 15 residues.

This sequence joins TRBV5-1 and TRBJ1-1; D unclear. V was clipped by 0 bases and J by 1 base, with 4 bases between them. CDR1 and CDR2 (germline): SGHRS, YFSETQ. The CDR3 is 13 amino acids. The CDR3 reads CASSLAENTEAFF. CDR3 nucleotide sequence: TGCGCCAGCAGCTTGGCAGAGAACACTGAAGCTTTCTTT.

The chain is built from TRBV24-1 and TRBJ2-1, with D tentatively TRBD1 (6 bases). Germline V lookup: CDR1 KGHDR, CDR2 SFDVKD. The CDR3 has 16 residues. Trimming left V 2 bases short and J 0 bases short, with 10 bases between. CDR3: CATSDYRAGSYNEQFF. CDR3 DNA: TGTGCCACCAGTGATTACAGGGCCGGCTCCTACAATGAGCAGTTCTTC.

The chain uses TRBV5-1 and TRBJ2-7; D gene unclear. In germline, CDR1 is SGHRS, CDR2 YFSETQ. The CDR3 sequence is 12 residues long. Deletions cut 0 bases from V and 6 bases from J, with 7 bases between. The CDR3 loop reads CASSLEHREQYF. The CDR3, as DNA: TGCGCCAGCAGCTTGGAGCACCGCGAGCAGTACTTC.

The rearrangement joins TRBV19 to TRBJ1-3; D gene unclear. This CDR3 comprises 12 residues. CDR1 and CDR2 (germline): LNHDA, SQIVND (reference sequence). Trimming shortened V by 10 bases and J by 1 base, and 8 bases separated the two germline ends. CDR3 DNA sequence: TGTGCCACGTTTTATTCTGGAAACACCATATATTTT. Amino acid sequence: CATFYSGNTIYF.

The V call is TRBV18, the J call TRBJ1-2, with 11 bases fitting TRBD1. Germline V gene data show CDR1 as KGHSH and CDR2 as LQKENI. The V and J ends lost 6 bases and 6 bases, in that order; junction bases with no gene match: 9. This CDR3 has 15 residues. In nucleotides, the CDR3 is TGTGCCAGCTCGTCGAGCGGACAGGGGGCTGATGGCTACACCTTC. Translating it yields CASSSSGQGADGYTF.

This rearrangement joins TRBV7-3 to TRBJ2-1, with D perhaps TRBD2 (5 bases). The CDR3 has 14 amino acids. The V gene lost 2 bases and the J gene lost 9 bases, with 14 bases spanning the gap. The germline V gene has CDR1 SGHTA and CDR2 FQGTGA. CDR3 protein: CASSLYREGSEQFF. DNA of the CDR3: TGTGCCAGCAGCTTATATCGTGAGGGTAGTGAGCAGTTCTTC.

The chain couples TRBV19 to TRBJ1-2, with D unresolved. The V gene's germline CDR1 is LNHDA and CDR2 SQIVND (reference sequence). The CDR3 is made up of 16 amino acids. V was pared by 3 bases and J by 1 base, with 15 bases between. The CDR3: CASSILDPTGNYGYTF. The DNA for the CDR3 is TGTGCCAGTAGTATCCTCGATCCGACTGGTAACTATGGCTACACCTTC.

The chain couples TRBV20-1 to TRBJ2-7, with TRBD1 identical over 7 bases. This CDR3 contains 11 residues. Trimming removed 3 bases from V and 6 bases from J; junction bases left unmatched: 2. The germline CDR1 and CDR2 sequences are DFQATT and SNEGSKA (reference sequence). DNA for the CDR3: TGCAGTGCTAGGGGACAGCTCGAGCAGTACTTC. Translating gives CSARGQLEQYF.